Below are 4 T cell receptor beta chains sequenced from a single sample in a study of long-term antiretroviral therapy in people with HIV. immunoSEQ v3.0 was run at survey level. Measured with immunoSEQ multiplex PCR; TCRdb has only the in-frame clones, and not every one. The sample holds about 18,000 clones, just over 75% seen once. Sequencing used unsorted PBMCs, obtained 0.5 years before starting antiretroviral therapy. These receptor sequences come from a woman in her forties or fifties with HIV.

The rearrangement links TRBV4-2 to TRBJ1-5, with D perhaps matching TRBD1 (6 bases). There are 16 residues in the CDR3. Deletions cut 1 base from V and 5 bases from J, with 15 bases between. Germline CDR1 and CDR2: LGHNA and YNFKEQ. CDR3 loop: CASSQVAGEDDQPQHF. The CDR3 bases are TGTGCCAGCAGCCAAGTTGCAGGGGAAGACGATCAGCCCCAGCATTTT.

For the CDR3, the DNA is TGTGCCAGCAGTGAATATACGGCAGCAACTAATGAAAAACTGTTTTTT. It encodes CASSEYTAATNEKLFF. The chain has TRBV25-1 and TRBJ1-4; D is unresolved. The CDR3 sequence is 16 residues long. Germline assignment: CDR1 MGHDK and CDR2 SYGVNS. Deletions cut 0 bases from V and 0 bases from J, with 8 bases between.

J is TRBJ1-1 and V is TRBV7-8; D perhaps matches TRBD1 (5 bases). The CDR3 runs to 12 residues. Per the germline V gene, CDR1 is SGHVS and CDR2 is FQNEAQ. Between the trimmed V and J ends, which lost 4 bases and 6 bases, there was a span of 9 bases. Here the CDR3 reads CASSSRAAEAFF. The DNA for the CDR3 is TGTGCCAGCAGCTCCAGGGCAGCTGAAGCTTTCTTT.

This clone has only one observation. V usage is TRBV19 and J usage is TRBJ1-4; D not certain. This CDR3 spans 15 amino acids. V was shortened by 1 base and J by 4 bases, with 10 bases between the two germline ends. Germline-derived CDR1 and CDR2 are LNHDA and SQIVND (reference sequence). The CDR3 loop reads CASSIASGINEKLFF. CDR3 sequence (DNA): TGTGCCAGTAGTATAGCTTCCGGGATTAATGAAAAACTGTTTTTT.